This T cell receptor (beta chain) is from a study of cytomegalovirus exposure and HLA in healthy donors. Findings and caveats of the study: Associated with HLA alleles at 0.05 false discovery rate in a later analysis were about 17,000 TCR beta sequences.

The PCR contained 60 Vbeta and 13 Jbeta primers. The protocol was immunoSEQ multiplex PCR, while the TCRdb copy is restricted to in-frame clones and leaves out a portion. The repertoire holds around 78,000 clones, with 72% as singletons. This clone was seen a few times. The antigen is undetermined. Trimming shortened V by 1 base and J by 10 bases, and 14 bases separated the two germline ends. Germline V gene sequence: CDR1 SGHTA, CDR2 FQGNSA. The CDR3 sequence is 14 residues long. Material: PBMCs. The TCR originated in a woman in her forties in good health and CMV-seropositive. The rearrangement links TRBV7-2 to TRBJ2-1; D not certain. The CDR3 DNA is TGTGCCAGCAGCTTAGAGGCTGCCGGGTCGGAGCAGTTCTTC. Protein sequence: CASSLEAAGSEQFF.